This T cell receptor (beta chain) was recorded in a study of blood T cell repertoires in COVID-19. Study at large: The study drew acute and convalescent COVID-19 samples from the United States, Italy and Spain. From T cells, B-cell-depleted T cells, or PBMCs came the material, which was cDNA or gDNA.

CDR1 and CDR2 (germline): MNHEY, SVGAGI. This CDR3 region has 12 residues. V was pared by 7 bases and J by 3 bases, with 7 bases between. In the original analysis: Amplifying reference gene primers gave estimates of nucleated cell counts. Sequencing used immunoSEQ multiplex PCR; TCRdb keeps in-frame clones, though not all of them. That table gives V, J and clone size, and the DNA gave D and trimming. The sample has about 150,000 clones; 60% to 85% are singletons. The chain recombines TRBV6-5 with TRBJ1-5; D is perhaps TRBD1 (5 bases). This clonotype originated in a man aged 45-65 years with acute or convalescent COVID-19. The source material was peripheral blood. The CDR3 spells CASTGHNQPQHF. CDR3 in DNA: TGTGCCAGCACAGGGCACAATCAGCCCCAGCATTTT.